A selection of T cell receptor beta chains follows, all from one sample in a study of T-cell reconstitution after alpha-beta-depleted transplantation in children. MiXCR, applied by TCRdb to the PCR reads, yields one record per CDR3 protein. The repertoire consists of hundreds of thousands of distinct CDR3 sequences, with about 10% occurring once and the leading ten covering 2% to 2.5%. The sequencing used PBMCs, collected before TCRalphabeta/CD19-depleted stem cell transplant. These receptors all stem from a child under 10 years old with inherited bone marrow failure, due to receive a stem cell transplant. Both conserved end residues are part of each CDR3. Fields, in order: V gene, clone size, D gene, J gene, CDR3 DNA, CDR3 protein. D genes are given only for firm matches. A clone size is listed for some rows: how often the clone was seen (once, few, many), or a class if it is expanded.

>TRBV6-5|many|.|TRBJ2-3
TGTGCCAGCAGTTACTCGAACGCAGATACGCAGTATTTT
CASSYSNADTQYF
>TRBV6-1|many|TRBD1|TRBJ2-1
TGTGCCAGCAGCCAGATAGGGACAGGGGGCTTGGGTGAGCAGTTCTTC
CASSQIGTGGLGEQFF
>TRBV12-3/TRBV12-4|many|.|TRBJ2-1
TGTGCCAGCAGGAAATTTAGCGTGGGGGCCTACAATGAGCAGTTCTTC
CASRKFSVGAYNEQFF
>TRBV27|.|.|TRBJ2-2
TGTGCCAGCACCGCCTGGGAGGGGGCGAACACCGGGGAGCTGTTTTTT
CASTAWEGANTGELFF
>TRBV9|many|TRBD2|TRBJ2-7
TGTGCCAGCAGCCACGGGACTAGCGGGTCCTACGAGCAGTACTTC
CASSHGTSGSYEQYF
>TRBV9|many|.|TRBJ2-1
TGTGCCAGCAGCCTTGGACAGACCGAGCAGTTCTTC
CASSLGQTEQFF
>TRBV5-1|.|.|TRBJ2-2
TGCGCCAGCAGCTTGGAGGCGAACACCGGGGAGCTGTTTTTT
CASSLEANTGELFF
>TRBV6-2/TRBV6-3|once|TRBD1|TRBJ1-6
TGTGCCAGCAGTTACCGCCGCCGGGACAGGGATTGGTTAAGGAATTCACCCCTCAACTTT
CASSYRRRDRDWLRNSPLNF
>TRBV20-1|.|.|TRBJ2-3
TGCAGTGCTTCCCGGCCGGCAGATACGCAGTATTTT
CSASRPADTQYF
>TRBV12-3/TRBV12-4|many|.|TRBJ1-1
TGTGCCAGCAGCCCGCGGGGAGGGTCTGAAGCTTTCTTT
CASSPRGGSEAFF
>TRBV7-9|many|.|TRBJ1-1
TGTGCCAGCAGCTTAGCGCTAAAGGACGGGGTGGCTTTCTTT
CASSLALKDGVAFF
>TRBV3-1|many|TRBD2|TRBJ2-2
TGTGCCAGCAGCCAAGATCGAAGAGGGAGGGATTACGGGGAGCTGTTTTTT
CASSQDRRGRDYGELFF
>TRBV7-9|many|TRBD2|TRBJ2-7
TGTGCCAGCAGCTTGCTACTAGCGGGAGCAGATGAGCAGTACTTC
CASSLLLAGADEQYF
>TRBV12-3/TRBV12-4|few|TRBD1|TRBJ1-5
TGTGCCAGCAGATTGGCACCTCACAGGGGTCAGCCCCAGCATTTT
CASRLAPHRGQPQHF
>TRBV20-1|many|.|TRBJ2-5
TGCAGTGCTAGAGCCCCTGGGAGCGGCCTATGGACCCAGTACTTC
CSARAPGSGLWTQYF
>TRBV7-2|few|TRBD2|TRBJ2-3
TGTGCCAGCAGCTTAGCAGGTCCGGGACTAGCTCAAGATACGCAGTATTTT
CASSLAGPGLAQDTQYF
>TRBV5-1|many|.|TRBJ2-6
TGCGCCAGTACGCCTCGGGGGACCGGGGCCAACGTCCTGACTTTC
CASTPRGTGANVLTF
>TRBV5-6|many|TRBD2|TRBJ2-2
TGTGCCAGCAGCCCCGTAGGACTAGGTAACACCGGGGAGCTGTTTTTT
CASSPVGLGNTGELFF
>TRBV4-1|few|.|TRBJ2-5
TGCGCCAGCAGCCAAGATCAGGAGGGCTTTCAAGAGACCCAGTACTTC
CASSQDQEGFQETQYF
>TRBV12-3/TRBV12-4|many|.|TRBJ1-3
TGTGCCAGCAGTTTAGCGCCAGGACTCTCTGGAAACACCATATATTTT
CASSLAPGLSGNTIYF
>TRBV2|many|.|TRBJ2-2
TGTGCCCTTATCCATCCCCGAGGCGGGGAGCTGTTTTTT
CALIHPRGGELFF
>TRBV12-3/TRBV12-4|.|.|TRBJ2-3
TGTGCCAGCAGTTTAGGCTCATCTCCCACAGATACGCAGTATTTT
CASSLGSSPTDTQYF
>TRBV4-2|many|.|TRBJ1-2
TGTGCCAGCAGCCAAGAAGAAGGTTCCTATGGCTACACCTTC
CASSQEEGSYGYTF
>TRBV6-1|many|.|TRBJ2-5
TGTGCCAGCAGACCGGTATTGGGGAAAGAGACCCAGTACTTC
CASRPVLGKETQYF